This T cell receptor beta chain was captured by sequencing in a study of T cell responses to AZD1222 COVID-19 vaccine. There are 16 residues in the CDR3. Measured with immunoSEQ multiplex PCR; TCRdb has only the in-frame clones, and not every one. The table shows 100,000 or so clones, with around 83% occurring only once. The TCR sequence derives from an adult in good health. The chain joins TRBV21-1 to TRBJ1-1; the DNA was not used to check the table's D call, TRBD1. TRBV21-1 is a known pseudogene. The sample in question was peripheral blood, obtained on day 0 of AZD1222 vaccination. Here the CDR3 reads CASSKASDRENTEAFF. The CDR3 region has the DNA TGTGCCAGCAGCAAAGCCTCGGACAGGGAGAACACTGAAGCTTTCTTT.